This paragraph covers one T cell receptor (beta chain) sequence. This clone was recorded a few times. No antigen is known for it. Base qualities are missing; no much larger clone stands one base away. Spanning cysteine to phenylalanine, the CDR3 consists of 17 amino acids. Solely the CDR3 DNA is kept, with 51 bases framed from the first base. Trimming accounts for 2 bases at V and 4 bases at J, while the number of junction bases matched to no gene is 9. CDR1 and CDR2 are read off the germline V gene as SGHDN and FVKESK. TCR CDR3 regions were amplified from genomic DNA by multiplex PCR using the deep immunoSEQ assay. Genomic DNA extracted from each cell subset was distributed evenly over all wells of several immunoSEQ 96-well plates, and each plate served as one replicate. For sorted subsets, each replicate PCR was loaded with 200 ng genomic DNA, equivalent to some 31,000 T cell genomes. Purified libraries were quantified with a Qubit 3.0 fluorometer, sized on a Bioanalyzer 2100, and re-quantified with the KAPA Library Quantification kit. Each immunoSEQ 96-well plate was sequenced on its own single-read 150-cycle Illumina NextSeq 550 flow cell. On the authors' methods: Because the immunoSEQ output held only junctional sequences and lacked quality scores, the filtering could not match the filtering applied to full-length reads. To assign V/J genes and CDR3, sequences were annotated against IMGT germline references using PyIR, a Python wrapper for IgBLAST v1.9. Reads were filtered out if the reads had weak V/J assignments (E-value above 1e-6), no CDR3, stop codons, out-of-frame junctions, or ambiguous translated residues. V3J clonotypes were defined as sequences sharing the same inferred V gene, J gene, and CDR3 amino acid sequence. Percentage overlap between repertoires was computed as shared unique clonotypes divided by the size of the smaller repertoire. RTK rarefaction, the Chao1 estimator, and Recon v2.1 estimates of unobserved clonotypes were used to assess repertoire richness. Generation probabilities for all TCRbeta clonotypes obtained by the gDNA method from a handful of donors were computed using OLGA. TCRdb retrieved this table from immuneACCESS and kept in-frame rearrangements only. Not all clones are present; in checked studies, unresolved V genes account for under half, and no reason is known for the remainder. V and J calls and clone size are given by that table; D and trimming were obtained from the DNA. This sample has about 700,000 clones in its table, and about 90% of those were observed once. Of the sample, approximately 25% falls within the top ten clones.

This specimen comes from a study of shared clonotypes between healthy human individuals (dated by TCRdb to about 2020). Notes on the research overall: A few men and two women, aged 18 to 49 years, made up the cohort. For each donor, three plates each were used for CD4 naive and CD4 memory, two plates were used for CD8 naive, and one plate was used for CD8 memory. To estimate repertoire size and how much clonotype sharing occurs between individuals, the study deeply sequenced the blood TCR repertoires of roughly 5 healthy adults. To increase sequencing depth and limit assay-specific biases, different laboratories used diverse techniques to prepare libraries and sequence TCR repertoires. Each donor's leukapheresis produced roughly between roughly 0.85 and 10 billion PBMCs. Paper-wide results and their limitations: Based on pairwise subsampling, the degree of clonotype sharing among donors was expected to be affected by sequencing depth. Sampling was restricted to blood, and TCR repertoires in tissue are likely to differ from TCR repertoires in blood. The small number of donors limited the genetic and exposure-history diversity represented. Clonotypes shared by all four sorted-subset donors showed higher generation probabilities than non-shared clonotypes. Sharing across a handful of donors was observed for about 5% of naive CD4, about 4% of naive CD8, roughly 2.4% of memory CD4, and approximately 0.41% of memory CD8 clonotypes. Incomplete sequencing was indicated by rarefaction of sorted-subset datasets, despite the large sequencing depth. Larger estimated clonotype richness was generally found for naive subsets than for memory subsets.

For the CD8 naive samples, CD45RO-negative cells were positively selected for CCR7, yielding a CD45RA+CCR7+ population from which TemRA cells were excluded. The donors were healthy, HIV-negative adults with no recently reported acute infections or vaccinations. All donors were Caucasian adults living in Nashville, Tennessee, USA. Blood was collected by leukapheresis, and PBMCs were isolated by Ficoll-Histopaque density gradient centrifugation and then cryopreserved in liquid nitrogen vapor phase. Analytical flow cytometry was used to check the purity and quantity of every magnetically sorted T cell population. Each sorted fraction had its genomic DNA isolated and then quantified by UV absorbance on a Nanodrop 2000c.

The V and J genes are TRBV14 and TRBJ2-1, with 9 junctional bases fitting TRBD2. The sequence derives from a young man in good health. The specimen was naive CD8+ T cells sorted from blood. In light of the paper, this sample's cell subset or site label describes: CD45RA+CCR7+. The DNA sequence is TGTGCCAGCAGCCAACACCCTCCGGGACTAGCTTACAATGAGCAGTTCTTC. Translated, this gives CASSQHPPGLAYNEQFF.